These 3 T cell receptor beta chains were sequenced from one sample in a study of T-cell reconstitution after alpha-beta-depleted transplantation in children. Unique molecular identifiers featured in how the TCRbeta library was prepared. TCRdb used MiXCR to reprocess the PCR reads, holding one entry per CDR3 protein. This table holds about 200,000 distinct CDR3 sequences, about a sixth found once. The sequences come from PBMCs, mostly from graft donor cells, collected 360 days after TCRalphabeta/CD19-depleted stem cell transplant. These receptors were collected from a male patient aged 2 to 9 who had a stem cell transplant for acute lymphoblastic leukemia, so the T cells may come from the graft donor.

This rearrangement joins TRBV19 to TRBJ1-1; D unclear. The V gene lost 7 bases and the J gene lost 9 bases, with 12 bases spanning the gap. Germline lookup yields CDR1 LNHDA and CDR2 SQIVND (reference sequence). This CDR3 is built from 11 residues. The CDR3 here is CASNNGFKAFF. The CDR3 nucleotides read TGTGCCAGTAACAACGGTTTCAAAGCTTTCTTT.

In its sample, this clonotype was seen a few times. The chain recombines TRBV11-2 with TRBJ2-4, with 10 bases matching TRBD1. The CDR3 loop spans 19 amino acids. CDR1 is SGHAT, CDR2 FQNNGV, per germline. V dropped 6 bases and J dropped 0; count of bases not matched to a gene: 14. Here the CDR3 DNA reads TGTGCCAGCAGATGGCCCCGGGACAGGGGAGGGCTAGCCAAAAACATTCAGTACTTC. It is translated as CASRWPRDRGGLAKNIQYF.

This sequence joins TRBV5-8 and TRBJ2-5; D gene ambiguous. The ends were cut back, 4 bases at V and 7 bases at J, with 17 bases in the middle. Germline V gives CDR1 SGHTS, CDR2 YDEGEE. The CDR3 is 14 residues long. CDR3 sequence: CASSLGPEVGTQYF. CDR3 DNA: TGTGCCAGCAGCCTCGGACCAGAGGTGGGGACCCAGTACTTC.